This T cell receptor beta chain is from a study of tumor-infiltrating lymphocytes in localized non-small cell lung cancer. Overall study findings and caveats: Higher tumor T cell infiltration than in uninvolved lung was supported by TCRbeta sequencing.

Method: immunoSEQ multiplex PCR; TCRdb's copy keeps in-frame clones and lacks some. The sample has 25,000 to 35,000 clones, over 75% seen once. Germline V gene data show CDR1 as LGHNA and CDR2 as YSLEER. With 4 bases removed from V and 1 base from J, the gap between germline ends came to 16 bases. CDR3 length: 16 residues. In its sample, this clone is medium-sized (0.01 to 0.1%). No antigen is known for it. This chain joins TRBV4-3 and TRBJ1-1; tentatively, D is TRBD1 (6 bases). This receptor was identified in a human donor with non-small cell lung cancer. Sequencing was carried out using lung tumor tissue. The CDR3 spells CASSPRLGGRNTEAFF. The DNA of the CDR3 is TGCGCCAGCAGCCCCCGGTTAGGGGGGAGGAACACTGAAGCTTTCTTT.